These T cell receptor beta chains were read from a single sample in a study of blood T cells in healthy people across ages. Each CDR3 protein gets one entry after TCRdb re-called the 5' RACE reads with MiXCR. The sample shows around 1,800,000 distinct CDR3 sequences, about two fifths of them seen only once. Input material: blood. The receptors come from a human donor in good health. The CDR3 runs from the conserved cysteine through the conserved F or W. Each record gives: V gene, J gene, CDR3 length, D gene, clone size, CDR3 DNA, CDR3 protein. A D gene is named only where the DNA matches it firmly. Size tells how often a clone was seen (once, few, many) or the class of an expanded clone, and some rows leave it out.

v_call: TRBV28; j_call: TRBJ2-7; cdr3_length: 13; d_call: .; clone_size: .; cdr3_nt: TGTGCCAGCTCTACGGGGTATTTCTTAGCCCAGTACTTC; cdr3_aa: CASSTGYFLAQYF
v_call: TRBV7-2; j_call: TRBJ2-2; cdr3_length: 16; d_call: .; clone_size: few; cdr3_nt: TGTGCCAGCAGCTTAGCGGTGGGGGCGGGGACCGGGGAGCTGTTTTTT; cdr3_aa: CASSLAVGAGTGELFF
v_call: TRBV29-1; j_call: TRBJ2-1; cdr3_length: 15; d_call: TRBD1; clone_size: .; cdr3_nt: TGCAGCGTTGACCCTAGGGGGACAGCATACAATGAGCAGTTCTTC; cdr3_aa: CSVDPRGTAYNEQFF
v_call: TRBV7-2; j_call: TRBJ2-3; cdr3_length: 13; d_call: .; clone_size: .; cdr3_nt: TGTGCCAGCAGCCCGATGGTTTCAGATACGCAGTATTTT; cdr3_aa: CASSPMVSDTQYF
v_call: TRBV13; j_call: TRBJ2-7; cdr3_length: 13; d_call: .; clone_size: few; cdr3_nt: TGTGCCAGCAGCCAATCTTGGGTGGACCAGCAGTACTTC; cdr3_aa: CASSQSWVDQQYF
v_call: TRBV20-1; j_call: TRBJ1-2; cdr3_length: 15; d_call: TRBD1; clone_size: .; cdr3_nt: TGCAGTGCTGGGGGGGACAGGCGGAACGTTTATGGCTACACCTTC; cdr3_aa: CSAGGDRRNVYGYTF
v_call: TRBV20-1; j_call: TRBJ2-1; cdr3_length: 17; d_call: TRBD2; clone_size: .; cdr3_nt: TGCAGTGCTAGAGTGGGAAGCGGGGGGAGCTCCTACAATGAGCAGTTCTTC; cdr3_aa: CSARVGSGGSSYNEQFF
v_call: TRBV12-3/TRBV12-4; j_call: TRBJ2-3; cdr3_length: 15; d_call: TRBD2; clone_size: .; cdr3_nt: TGTGCCAACAGTCTCTCCGGGGGGGCGATAGATACGCAGTATTTT; cdr3_aa: CANSLSGGAIDTQYF
v_call: TRBV29-1; j_call: TRBJ2-6; cdr3_length: 12; d_call: .; clone_size: many; cdr3_nt: TGCAGCGTTGAAACTGGGGCCAACGTCCTGACTTTC; cdr3_aa: CSVETGANVLTF
v_call: TRBV5-1; j_call: TRBJ2-7; cdr3_length: 14; d_call: .; clone_size: .; cdr3_nt: TGCGCCAGCAGCTTGGGACAGACCAACTACGGGCAGTACTTC; cdr3_aa: CASSLGQTNYGQYF
v_call: TRBV12-3/TRBV12-4; j_call: TRBJ1-2; cdr3_length: 13; d_call: TRBD1; clone_size: few; cdr3_nt: TGTGCCAGCACCTGGACAGGGGGCTATGGCTACACCTTC; cdr3_aa: CASTWTGGYGYTF
v_call: TRBV7-2; j_call: TRBJ2-7; cdr3_length: 15; d_call: .; clone_size: .; cdr3_nt: TGTGCCAGCAGCCCAAAGAGGACGGCAGCCTACGAGCAGTACTTC; cdr3_aa: CASSPKRTAAYEQYF
v_call: TRBV20-1; j_call: TRBJ2-7; cdr3_length: 16; d_call: .; clone_size: .; cdr3_nt: TGCAGTGCTAGAGATGTTGTAGGTAGACGCACCTACGAGCAGTACTTC; cdr3_aa: CSARDVVGRRTYEQYF
v_call: TRBV4-3; j_call: TRBJ2-6; cdr3_length: 16; d_call: .; clone_size: few; cdr3_nt: TGCGCCAGCACCCCCTTTCTTCTCTCTGGGGCCAACGTCCTGACTTTC; cdr3_aa: CASTPFLLSGANVLTF
v_call: TRBV28; j_call: TRBJ2-7; cdr3_length: 16; d_call: TRBD1; clone_size: .; cdr3_nt: TGTGCCAGCAGTTTATTTCCGGGACAGGGGAGGTACGAGCAGTACTTC; cdr3_aa: CASSLFPGQGRYEQYF
v_call: TRBV6-2/TRBV6-3; j_call: TRBJ2-4; cdr3_length: 13; d_call: .; clone_size: .; cdr3_nt: TGTGCCAGCAGTTATTCCGGGCCCCAGCTCCAGTACTTC; cdr3_aa: CASSYSGPQLQYF
v_call: TRBV29-1; j_call: TRBJ2-3; cdr3_length: 14; d_call: .; clone_size: .; cdr3_nt: TGCAGCGTCGCGAGGGAACTACGCACAGATACGCAGTATTTT; cdr3_aa: CSVARELRTDTQYF
v_call: TRBV6-5; j_call: TRBJ1-2; cdr3_length: 15; d_call: TRBD1; clone_size: few; cdr3_nt: TGTGCCAGCAGAGGGACAGGGGGGCTCTTCTATGGCTACACCTTC; cdr3_aa: CASRGTGGLFYGYTF
v_call: TRBV6-1; j_call: TRBJ2-2; cdr3_length: 15; d_call: .; clone_size: .; cdr3_nt: TGTGCCAGCAGTGAAGCGCTTCCAGACACCGGGGAGCTGTTTTTT; cdr3_aa: CASSEALPDTGELFF
v_call: TRBV4-3; j_call: TRBJ1-2; cdr3_length: 18; d_call: TRBD1; clone_size: .; cdr3_nt: TGCGCCAGCAGCCAAGATTGGGACGGGGGACAGGGTAACTATGGCTACACCTTC; cdr3_aa: CASSQDWDGGQGNYGYTF
v_call: TRBV3-1; j_call: TRBJ2-5; cdr3_length: 14; d_call: TRBD1; clone_size: .; cdr3_nt: TGTGCCAGCAGACCCAGGGGGCGTAGGGAGACCCAGTACTTC; cdr3_aa: CASRPRGRRETQYF
v_call: TRBV5-5; j_call: TRBJ1-2; cdr3_length: 16; d_call: TRBD1; clone_size: .; cdr3_nt: TGTGCCAGCAGCGCGGCCCAGGGGGCTGTCGGCTATGGCTACACCTTC; cdr3_aa: CASSAAQGAVGYGYTF
v_call: TRBV10-3; j_call: TRBJ1-2; cdr3_length: 13; d_call: TRBD1; clone_size: many; cdr3_nt: TGTGCCATCAGCGGGGGACAGGGAGATGGCTACACCTTC; cdr3_aa: CAISGGQGDGYTF
v_call: TRBV15; j_call: TRBJ2-7; cdr3_length: 15; d_call: TRBD1; clone_size: many; cdr3_nt: TGTGCCACCAGCAGCGGGACAGGGCATATTTACGAGCAGTACTTC; cdr3_aa: CATSSGTGHIYEQYF
v_call: TRBV29-1; j_call: TRBJ2-1; cdr3_length: 11; d_call: .; clone_size: many; cdr3_nt: TGCAGCGCGGGGTCCCACAATGAGCAGTTCTTC; cdr3_aa: CSAGSHNEQFF
v_call: TRBV3-1; j_call: TRBJ1-5; cdr3_length: 15; d_call: .; clone_size: .; cdr3_nt: TGTGCCAGCAGCTCGGACCCCATGGTCTATCAGCCCCAGCATTTT; cdr3_aa: CASSSDPMVYQPQHF
v_call: TRBV29-1; j_call: TRBJ2-5; cdr3_length: 14; d_call: .; clone_size: few; cdr3_nt: TGCAGCGTTGAAGATGGAGGAGGAAAAGAGACCCAGTACTTC; cdr3_aa: CSVEDGGGKETQYF
v_call: TRBV10-3; j_call: TRBJ2-5; cdr3_length: 14; d_call: .; clone_size: few; cdr3_nt: TGTGCCATCAGTGCGGCGGATATCCAAGAGACCCAGTACTTC; cdr3_aa: CAISAADIQETQYF
v_call: TRBV6-5; j_call: TRBJ2-3; cdr3_length: 18; d_call: TRBD2; clone_size: .; cdr3_nt: TGTGCCAGCAGTTTGGGGACTAGCGGGGGGGAATACACAGATACGCAGTATTTT; cdr3_aa: CASSLGTSGGEYTDTQYF
v_call: TRBV29-1; j_call: TRBJ2-5; cdr3_length: 13; d_call: .; clone_size: .; cdr3_nt: TGCAGCGTTGAGCGGCCGCCAGGGGAGACCCAGTACTTC; cdr3_aa: CSVERPPGETQYF
v_call: TRBV12-3/TRBV12-4; j_call: TRBJ2-5; cdr3_length: 12; d_call: TRBD2; clone_size: .; cdr3_nt: TGTGCCAGCAGCCCCGGGGGGTCAGATAAGTACTTC; cdr3_aa: CASSPGGSDKYF